A selection of T cell receptor beta chains follows, all from one sample in a study of shared clonotypes between healthy human individuals. Sequenced by immunoSEQ multiplex PCR; TCRdb stores in-frame clones only, minus some. Of 2,500,000 or so clones listed, 93% are singletons. The specimen sequenced was naive CD4+ T cells from PBMCs. All receptors derive from a young man in good health. Some clones in this sample may be carry-over from other donors' samples. CDR3s include the opening cysteine and the closing phenylalanine or tryptophan. The order of the fields is V gene, J gene, D gene, clone size, CDR3 DNA, CDR3 protein. A D gene is named only where the DNA matches it firmly. Expanded clones are given a class, and other clones once, few, many or no size at all.

>TRBV7-2|TRBJ2-3|.|.
TGTGCCAGCAGCTCCGGACGGACTAGCACAGATACGCAGTATTTT
CASSSGRTSTDTQYF
>TRBV18|TRBJ2-3|TRBD2|.
TGTGCCAGCTCACCGCCCCTCCTAGCGGGAGTTGACACAGATACGCAGTATTTT
CASSPPLLAGVDTDTQYF
>TRBV5-1|TRBJ2-7|TRBD2|.
TGCGCCAGCAGAGAGGGCGGGAGCCACGAGCAGTACTTC
CASREGGSHEQYF
>TRBV29-1|TRBJ2-3|.|once
TGCAGCGTTGAATCCACCCCCACAGATACGCAGTATTTT
CSVESTPTDTQYF
>TRBV5-4|TRBJ1-4|TRBD1|once
TGTGCCAGCAGCCTGACAGGGTCAGGCAATGAAAAACTGTTTTTT
CASSLTGSGNEKLFF
>TRBV5-1|TRBJ1-3|.|.
TGCGCCAGCAGCAGGGACGGACTTCCCTCTGGAAACACCATATATTTT
CASSRDGLPSGNTIYF
>TRBV28|TRBJ2-3|TRBD2|.
TGTGCCAGCAGGGTGACTAGCGGGAGACCAGATACGCAGTATTTT
CASRVTSGRPDTQYF
>TRBV5-8|TRBJ2-2|TRBD1|.
TGTGCCAGCAGCTTGGGGGACAGGAGTACCGGGGAGCTGTTTTTT
CASSLGDRSTGELFF
>TRBV7-6|TRBJ2-2|.|.
TGTGCCAGCAGCTTATTGGGGTCCCCGGCCGGGGAGCTGTTTTTT
CASSLLGSPAGELFF
>TRBV6-7|TRBJ2-5|TRBD1|.
TGTGCCAGCAGTTACGATTGGGACAGGGGCCGTATCCAAGAGACCCAGTACTTC
CASSYDWDRGRIQETQYF
>TRBV5-1|TRBJ2-3|.|.
TGCGCCAGCCGAAAAAGGGACACAGATACGCAGTATTTT
CASRKRDTDTQYF
>TRBV5-1|TRBJ2-1|.|.
TGCGCCAGCAGCCCGACACTCGGGAAGAACAATGAGCAGTTCTTC
CASSPTLGKNNEQFF
>TRBV6-4|TRBJ1-2|.|.
TGTGCCAGCAGTCGTGATGGGGGTGGCTACACCTTC
CASSRDGGGYTF
>TRBV7-6|TRBJ1-3|.|.
TGTGCCAGCAGCTTATTTATGAGTATGGAAGGGGACGATGGAAACACCATATATTTT
CASSLFMSMEGDDGNTIYF
>TRBV5-4|TRBJ1-2|.|.
TGTGCCAGCACCGACTCACCCGGGAACAACTATGGCTACACCTTC
CASTDSPGNNYGYTF
>TRBV28|TRBJ1-2|.|.
TGTGCCACCCGAGCCGGGGGGGTTGCCTATGGCTACACCTTC
CATRAGGVAYGYTF
>TRBV11-3|TRBJ2-7|.|.
TGTGCCAGCAGCTTCCAGGTTAGCCCCTACGAGCAGTACTTC
CASSFQVSPYEQYF
>TRBV7-2|TRBJ2-2|TRBD2|.
TGTGCCAGCAGCTTAGAGCCGACTAGCGCTAACGCCGGGGAGCTGTTTTTT
CASSLEPTSANAGELFF
>TRBV5-1|TRBJ1-1|.|.
TGCGCCAGCAGCTCTGTAAGGGACACTGAAGCTTTCTTT
CASSSVRDTEAFF
>TRBV5-4|TRBJ2-7|.|.
TGTGCCAGCAGCTCCCCCGGGGTAGCGTCCGCCCAGCAGTACTTC
CASSSPGVASAQQYF
>TRBV28|TRBJ2-5|.|.
TGTGCCAGCAGTTTACTAAGACAGGTACAAGAGACCCAGTACTTC
CASSLLRQVQETQYF
>TRBV7-2|TRBJ2-5|.|.
TGTGCCAGCAGCTTAGGGTGGGGGCAGCGAGAGACCCAGTACTTC
CASSLGWGQRETQYF
>TRBV28|TRBJ2-7|.|.
TGTGCCAGCAGTTTAAGCGGGCGGGTCGAGCAGTACTTC
CASSLSGRVEQYF